These 8 T cell receptor beta chains came from one sample sequenced in a study of patients and donors after allogeneic stem cell transplantation. TCRdb re-derived calls from the RT-PCR reads in MiXCR, one entry per CDR3 protein. Of some 87,000 distinct CDR3 sequences listed, around 46% are singletons. Source material: blood, either unsorted or a sorted T cell fraction (not recorded which). The source of these receptors is a human donor who was either an allogeneic HSCT recipient or a stem cell or donor lymphocyte infusion donor (not recorded which). It is not recorded whose cells these are; they may come from a transplant donor.

The V and J genes are TRBV6-5 and TRBJ1-4; 10 bases fit TRBD1. V dropped 2 bases and J dropped 1; count of bases not matched to a gene: 4. This CDR3 is built from 17 residues. CDR1 and CDR2 (germline): MNHEY, SVGAGI. CDR3: CASSYEGTGVTNEKLFF. The CDR3 region has the DNA TGTGCCAGCAGTTACGAAGGGACAGGGGTAACTAATGAAAAACTGTTTTTT.

The V call is TRBV6-5, the J call TRBJ1-1, with a weak D call TRBD1 (6 bases). This CDR3 has 14 amino acids. From germline, CDR1 is MNHEY and CDR2 SVGAGI. Trimming shortened V by 4 bases and J by 5 bases, and 14 bases separated the two germline ends. DNA for the CDR3: TGTGCCAGCAGTTCGACAGGTGGTAAAACTGAAGCTTTCTTT. This codes for CASSSTGGKTEAFF.

This clonotype came up a few times. The V gene is TRBV20-1, the J gene TRBJ1-1; D might be TRBD1 (5 bases). V shed 0 bases and J shed 5 bases, with 13 bases lying between them. CDR1 is DFQATT and CDR2 is SNEGSKA in the germline V gene (reference sequence). This CDR3 is built from 14 residues. The CDR3 here is CSARDFGEGTEAFF. The CDR3 bases are TGCAGTGCTAGAGATTTCGGGGAGGGGACTGAAGCTTTCTTT.

The V gene is TRBV5-1, the J gene TRBJ1-3, with no clear D. There are 15 residues in the CDR3. V was cut by 1 base and J by 0 bases, with 8 bases left in between. Germline values: CDR1 SGHRS, CDR2 YFSETQ. CDR3 loop: CASSLSGLSGNTIYF. CDR3 nucleotide sequence: TGCGCCAGCAGCTTGTCAGGACTCTCTGGAAACACCATATATTTT. Complete variable domain (other parts from reference TRBV5-1 and TRBJ1-3): KAGVTQTPRYLIKTRGQQVTLSCSPISGHRSVSWYQQTPGQGLQFLFEYFSETQRNKGNFPGRFSGRQFSNSRSEMNVSTLELGDSALYLCASSLSGLSGNTIYFGEGSWLTVV.

The chain recombines TRBV7-6 with TRBJ1-5; D remains ambiguous. Per germline, CDR1 SGHVS and CDR2 FNYEAQ. Trimming stripped 1 base from V and 1 base from J, with 8 bases between. The CDR3 is 15 amino acids. CDR3 coding DNA: TGTGCCAGCAGCTTAGAAAATCGGAGCAATCAGCCCCAGCATTTT. Translated: CASSLENRSNQPQHF.

This rearrangement joins TRBV7-6 to TRBJ1-4; D may be TRBD1 (5 bases). This CDR3 contains 13 residues. V lost 10 bases, J lost 0 bases, and 9 bases lay in between. From germline, CDR1 is SGHVS and CDR2 FNYEAQ. The CDR3 DNA sequence: TGTGCCATCGGGACCTCAACTAATGAAAAACTGTTTTTT. This translates into CAIGTSTNEKLFF.

This chain connects TRBV28 to TRBJ2-5, with 10 bases lining up with TRBD2. Trimming removed 7 bases from V and 4 bases from J; junction bases left unmatched: 9. Germline CDR1 is MDHEN and CDR2 is SYDVKM. This CDR3 contains 15 residues. CDR3 DNA: TGTGCCAGCAATTTGGGGCAGCGGGAGGGAGAGACCCAGTACTTC. This translates into CASNLGQREGETQYF. Variable domain in full (rest from reference TRBV28 and TRBJ2-5): DVKVTQSSRYLVKRTGEKVFLECVQDMDHENMFWYRQDPGLGLRLIYFSYDVKMKEKGDIPEGYSVSREKKERFSLILESASTNQTSMYLCASNLGQREGETQYFGPGTRLLVL.

This clonotype was observed a handful of times. This chain uses TRBV9 with TRBJ1-2; D is ambiguous. The CDR3 length is 14 residues. Trimming pared 4 bases from V and 10 bases from J, leaving 20 bases between. CDR1 is SGDLS, CDR2 YYNGEE, per germline. CDR3 loop: CASSPRYSVGDYTF. The CDR3, as DNA: TGTGCCAGCAGCCCCCGCTACTCCGTTGGGGACTACACCTTC.